This entry describes one T cell receptor beta chain. Its antigen is unknown. J lost 5 bases, V lost 2 bases, and 3 bases had no gene match. The CDR3 runs 15 residues. Germline values: CDR1 MDHEN, CDR2 SYDVKM. CD45RO-negative, CCR7-positively selected cells formed the naive CD8 fraction, excluding terminally differentiated effector memory CD45RA+ cells. The data originate from a study of shared clonotypes between healthy human individuals. Here immunoSEQ multiplex PCR was the method, and the copy in TCRdb shows in-frame clones only, minus some. The repertoire consists of nearly 2 million clones, with approximately 94% occurring once and the leading ten covering 0.95% to 1.5%. Study-level findings and limits: Naive subsets, compared against memory subsets, generally had larger estimated richness values. Non-shared clonotypes displayed generation probabilities falling below those of clonotypes present in all four donors.

Sequencing was carried out using naive CD8+ T cells sorted from blood. V gene TRBV28 combines with J gene TRBJ2-2; 9 bases line up with TRBD2. The clonotype comes from a man between 18 and 29 years old in good health. The CDR3 bases are TGTGCCAGCAGTTTAGTACTAGCGGGTACCGGGGAGCTGTTTTTT. Its translation: CASSLVLAGTGELFF.